A single sample is the source of the 5 T cell receptor beta chains below, sequenced in a study of Graves' ophthalmopathy and Graves' hyperthyroidism. RNA transcripts served as template for amplifying TCR beta CDR3 sequences. First-round RT-PCR with HTBI primers preceded a second-round multiplex PCR. TCRdb recomputed calls from the multiplex PCR reads with MiXCR, one row per CDR3 protein. The sample has some 520,000 distinct CDR3 sequences; around 14% are singletons. Sequencing was performed on blood. These receptors were obtained from a woman aged 25 to 39 with Graves' ophthalmopathy.

The gene calls are TRBV6-1 and TRBJ2-7; 7 bases fit TRBD1. V lost 6 bases and J lost 4; bases outside the gene matches: 9. The V gene's germline CDR1 is MNHNS and CDR2 SASEGT. The CDR3 is 14 amino acids. Here the CDR3 reads CASRARTGEYEQYF. For the CDR3, the DNA is TGTGCCAGCAGGGCCCGTACAGGGGAGTACGAGCAGTACTTC.

The table lists this clonotype with a few counts. This chain joins TRBV5-1 and TRBJ1-1; TRBD1 is a possible D gene (6 bases). The germline CDR1 and CDR2 sequences are SGHRS and YFSETQ. This CDR3 is 14 amino acids long. Trimming cost V 0 bases and J 2 bases, with 8 bases left between them. CDR3 in amino acids: CASSLVDSNTEAFF. Written as DNA, the CDR3 is TGCGCCAGCAGCTTGGTGGACAGCAACACTGAAGCTTTCTTT.

Comment on this clonotype: Germline and junction disagree at one end, which may indicate a read error. V usage is TRBV7-7 and J usage is TRBJ2-5, with 8 bases lining up with TRBD1. Germline CDR1 is SSHAT and CDR2 is FNYEAQ (reference sequence). This CDR3 has 14 residues. DNA of the CDR3: TGTGCTAGCAGCGGAGACAGGGGACCTGGGACCCAGTACTTC. Translating gives CASSGDRGPGTQYF.

This clonotype was recorded at least ten times. V is TRBV7-9 and J is TRBJ2-5; D is unresolved. Trimming shortened V by 7 bases and J by 5 bases, and 8 bases separated the two germline ends. CDR1 and CDR2 (germline): SEHNR, FQNEAQ (reference sequence). This CDR3 region has 11 residues. This CDR3 reads CASTTAETQYF. CDR3 coding DNA: TGTGCCAGCACCACGGCGGAGACCCAGTACTTC.

The rearrangement uses TRBV5-1 and TRBJ2-3; D is undetermined. V was clipped by 1 base and J by 1 base, with 4 bases between them. Germline V gene data show CDR1 as SGHRS and CDR2 as YFSETQ. CDR3 length: 13 residues. The CDR3 nucleotides read TGCGCCAGCAGCTTGTATGGCACAGATACGCAGTATTTT. Its translation: CASSLYGTDTQYF. Full variable domain (missing parts from reference TRBV5-1 and TRBJ2-3): KAGVTQTPRYLIKTRGQQVTLSCSPISGHRSVSWYQQTPGQGLQFLFEYFSETQRNKGNFPGRFSGRQFSNSRSEMNVSTLELGDSALYLCASSLYGTDTQYFGPGTRLTVL.